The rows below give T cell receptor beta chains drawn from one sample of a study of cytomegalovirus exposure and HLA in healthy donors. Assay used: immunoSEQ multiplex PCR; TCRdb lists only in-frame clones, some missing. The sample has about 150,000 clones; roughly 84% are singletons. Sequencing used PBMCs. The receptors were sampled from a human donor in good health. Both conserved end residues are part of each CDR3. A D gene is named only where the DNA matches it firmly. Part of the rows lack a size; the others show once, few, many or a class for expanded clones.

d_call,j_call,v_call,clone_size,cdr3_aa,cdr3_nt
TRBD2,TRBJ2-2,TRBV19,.,CASTVAGAGTGELFF,TGTGCCAGCACCGTAGCGGGAGCGGGCACCGGGGAGCTGTTTTTT
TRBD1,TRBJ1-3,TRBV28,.,CASSLRGTGGGNTIYF,TGTGCCAGCAGTTTACGGGGGACAGGGGGTGGAAACACCATATATTTT
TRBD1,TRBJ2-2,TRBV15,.,CATSAQGVDTGELFF,TGTGCCACCAGCGCACAGGGGGTAGACACCGGGGAGCTGTTTTTT
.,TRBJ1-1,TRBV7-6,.,CASSLGERYTEAFF,TGTGCCAGCAGCTTAGGAGAGCGGTACACTGAAGCTTTCTTT
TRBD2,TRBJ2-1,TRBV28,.,CASRLAGGPYNEQFF,TGTGCCAGCAGATTAGCGGGAGGGCCCTACAATGAGCAGTTCTTC
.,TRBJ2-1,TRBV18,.,CASSPPTRAGQDEQFF,TGTGCCAGCTCACCACCAACCCGGGCAGGGCAAGATGAGCAGTTCTTC
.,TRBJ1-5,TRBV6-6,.,CASSYWRSNQPQHF,TGTGCCAGCAGTTACTGGCGGAGCAATCAGCCCCAGCATTTT
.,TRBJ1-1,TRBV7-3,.,CASSFGGLTEAFF,TGTGCCAGCAGCTTCGGGGGGCTGACTGAAGCTTTCTTT
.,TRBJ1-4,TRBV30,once,CAFRVGAGGTNEKLFF,TGTGCCTTTAGGGTCGGGGCGGGAGGAACTAATGAAAAACTGTTTTTT
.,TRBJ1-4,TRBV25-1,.,CASSDDRVNEKLFF,TGTGCCAGCAGTGACGACAGAGTTAATGAAAAACTGTTTTTT
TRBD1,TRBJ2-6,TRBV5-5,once,CASSLMGTANSGANVLTF,TGTGCCAGCAGCTTAATGGGGACAGCAAACTCTGGGGCCAACGTCCTGACTTTC
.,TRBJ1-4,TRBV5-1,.,CASSLGGIRGNEKLFF,TGCGCCAGCAGTTTAGGAGGAATCAGAGGTAATGAAAAACTGTTTTTT
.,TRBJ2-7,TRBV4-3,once,CASSQYALEEGYEQYF,TGCGCCAGCAGCCAATATGCCCTCGAGGAGGGCTACGAGCAGTACTTC
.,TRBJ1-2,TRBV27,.,CASSLSGRVPYGYTF,TGTGCCAGCAGTTTATCGGGCAGGGTACCCTATGGCTACACCTTC
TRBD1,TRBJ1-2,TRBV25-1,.,CASRDREYGYTF,TGTGCCAGCAGGGACAGGGAGTATGGCTACACCTTC
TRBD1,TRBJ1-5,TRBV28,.,CASSLWTGFQPQHF,TGTGCCAGCAGTTTATGGACAGGGTTTCAGCCCCAGCATTTT
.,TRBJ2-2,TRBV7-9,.,CASSPPRGGRGELFF,TGTGCCAGCAGCCCGCCAAGGGGGGGCCGCGGGGAGCTGTTTTTT
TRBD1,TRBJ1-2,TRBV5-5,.,CASSSVTGGAVYGYTF,TGTGCCAGCAGCTCAGTCACAGGGGGCGCCGTTTATGGCTACACCTTC
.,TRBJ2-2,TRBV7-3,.,CASSPHRDTGELFF,TGTGCCAGCAGCCCCCACAGAGACACCGGGGAGCTGTTTTTT
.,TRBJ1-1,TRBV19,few,CASTPLAGVWQTEAFF,TGTGCCAGTACCCCCCTCGCAGGGGTGTGGCAAACTGAAGCTTTCTTT